The 23 T cell receptor beta chains below were found in one sample sequenced in a study of blood T cell repertoires in COVID-19. Only in-frame clones appear in the TCRdb table, and some are missing; sequencing was by immunoSEQ multiplex PCR. The sample yields fewer than 250,000 clones, 86% seen once. Sequenced: peripheral blood. The source is a man in his forties or fifties with COVID-19, enrolled during active disease.

In its sample, this clone was seen once. The chain combines TRBV30 with TRBJ1-5, with D tentatively TRBD1 (5 bases). The CDR3 covers 16 residues. Germline CDR1 is GTSNPN and CDR2 is SVGIG (reference sequence). V lost 0 bases to trimming and J lost 6 bases, with 18 bases between them. For the CDR3, the DNA is TGTGCCTGGAGTGTAGGGGACTCGATGGCTAGTCAGCCCCAGCATTTT. Amino acid sequence: CAWSVGDSMASQPQHF.

The rearrangement joins TRBV10-3 to TRBJ1-3; 7 bases line up with TRBD1. The CDR3 runs 12 residues. CDR1 and CDR2 (germline): ENHRY, SYGVKD. V lost 8 bases, J lost 2 bases, and 0 bases stayed unmatched. The CDR3 loop is CAIGTAGNTIYF. The DNA for the CDR3 is TGTGCCATCGGGACAGCTGGAAACACCATATATTTT.

This sequence joins TRBV7-2 and TRBJ2-1; tentatively, D is TRBD1 (6 bases). The CDR3 extends over 14 amino acids. V was clipped by 7 bases and J by 4 bases, with 14 bases between them. In germline, CDR1 is SGHTA, CDR2 FQGNSA. The DNA of the CDR3 is TGTGCCAGCATAGAAGGGACATATTACAATGAGCAGTTCTTC. The encoded protein is CASIEGTYYNEQFF.

This CDR3 reads CASSKPGQGVADTQYF. The CDR3 DNA reads TGTGCCAGCAGCAAGCCGGGACAGGGGGTCGCAGATACGCAGTATTTT. This chain links TRBV5-4 with TRBJ2-3, with 11 nucleotides matching TRBD1. The CDR3 has 16 amino acids. The germline gives CDR1 SGHNT, CDR2 YYREEE (reference sequence). Losses at the gene ends were 4 bases for V and 4 bases for J; bases not matched to a gene: 8. The variable domain in full, with the rest retrieved from reference TRBV5-4 and TRBJ2-3, is ETGVTQSPTHLIKTRGQQVTLRCSSQSGHNTVSWYQQALGQGPQFIFQYYREEENGRGNFPPRFSGLQFPNYSSELNVNALELDDSALYLCASSKPGQGVADTQYFGPGTRLTVL.

The gene calls are TRBV27 and TRBJ2-7; possible D gene TRBD2, 5 bases. The V end lost 7 bases, the J end lost 0 bases, and 13 bases lay between the germline ends. The CDR3 runs 14 residues. Germline CDR1 is MNHEY and CDR2 is SMNVEV (reference sequence). CDR3 residues: CASKYSGNSYEQYF. CDR3 coding DNA: TGTGCCAGCAAGTACTCGGGGAACTCCTACGAGCAGTACTTC.

CDR3 protein: CASSQGTDHKISYEQYF. CDR3 DNA sequence: TGTGCCAGCAGCCAGGGGACAGACCATAAGATCTCCTACGAGCAGTACTTC. V is TRBV4-2 and J is TRBJ2-7, with 7 bases identical to TRBD1. This CDR3 spans 17 amino acids. Germline V gene lookup returns CDR1 LGHNA and CDR2 YNFKEQ. V was clipped by 3 bases and J by 0 bases; unmatched bases: 11.

J is TRBJ2-7 and V is TRBV19, with 8 bases lining up with TRBD2. V lost 9 bases and J lost 3; bases outside the gene matches: 7. The germline V gene encodes CDR1 LNHDA and CDR2 SQIVND (reference sequence). The CDR3 is made up of 13 amino acids. The CDR3 spells CASKREFGYEQYF. The CDR3 nucleotides read TGTGCCAGCAAGCGGGAGTTCGGCTACGAGCAGTACTTC. Supplemented by reference TRBV19 and TRBJ2-7, the full variable domain reads DGGITQSPKYLFRKEGQNVTLSCEQNLNHDAMYWYRQDPGQGLRLIYYSQIVNDFQKGDIAEGYSVSREKKESFPLTVTSAQKNPTAFYLCASKREFGYEQYFGPGTRLTVT.

The rearrangement joins TRBV10-3 to TRBJ2-7; D perhaps matches TRBD1 (6 bases). CDR3 length equals 12 residues. Per the germline V gene, CDR1 is ENHRY and CDR2 is SYGVKD. Trimming shortened V by 4 bases and J by 3 bases, and 7 bases separated the two germline ends. The CDR3 DNA follows: TGTGCCATCAGTGTACAGGGCTACGAGCAGTACTTC. Translating gives CAISVQGYEQYF.

The chain is built from TRBV12-3 or TRBV12-4 and TRBJ2-7; TRBD1 agrees at 9 bases. Trimming removed 6 bases from V and 4 bases from J; junction bases left unmatched: 4. The CDR3 is 13 amino acids. The CDR3 here is CASRTGGVYEQYF. CDR3 coding DNA: TGTGCCAGCAGGACAGGGGGTGTTTACGAGCAGTACTTC.

The rearrangement uses TRBV7-9 and TRBJ2-3, with 12 bases that match TRBD2. CDR1 and CDR2 (germline): SEHNR, FQNEAQ (reference sequence). Trimming took 5 bases from V and 1 from J; bases not matched to a gene: 13. The CDR3 has 19 amino acids. Here the CDR3 DNA reads TGTGCCAGCAGCCTCACTAACCTGTGGACTAGCGGGGGCACAGATACGCAGTATTTT. Protein sequence: CASSLTNLWTSGGTDTQYF.

This clone was recorded a few times. The gene calls are TRBV19 and TRBJ2-7; 9 bases align to TRBD1. CDR1 is LNHDA, CDR2 SQIVND, per germline (reference sequence). J gave up 0 bases and V 4 bases, and 4 bases lay outside the gene matches. This CDR3 region has 15 residues. The CDR3 bases are TGTGCCAGTAGTAAGGGGACAGGGAGCTCCTACGAGCAGTACTTC. Amino acids: CASSKGTGSSYEQYF.

This chain links TRBV27 with TRBJ2-3, with D perhaps matching TRBD1 (5 bases). CDR3 length: 15 amino acids. With 5 bases removed from V and 4 bases from J, the gap between germline ends came to 16 bases. Germline V gene sequence: CDR1 MNHEY, CDR2 SMNVEV (reference sequence). Written as DNA, the CDR3 is TGTGCCAGCAGTCGAATCGACAGTGTCCCAGATACGCAGTATTTT. Translating it yields CASSRIDSVPDTQYF.

V gene TRBV7-8 combines with J gene TRBJ2-5, with 9 positions matching TRBD2. V trimming: 1 base; J trimming: 5 bases; junction bases outside the gene matches: 8. Germline V gene data show CDR1 as SGHVS and CDR2 as FQNEAQ. The CDR3 covers 16 residues. The CDR3 is CASSLVRIAGVETQYF. The CDR3 nucleotides read TGTGCCAGCAGCTTAGTGCGGATAGCGGGAGTGGAGACCCAGTACTTC.

The CDR3 is CAIQPRTDTGELFF. For the CDR3, the DNA is TGTGCCATCCAACCGCGGACTGACACCGGGGAGCTGTTTTTT. This chain joins TRBV10-3 and TRBJ2-2; D may be TRBD2 (5 bases). V shed 8 bases and J shed 3 bases, with 13 bases lying between them. This CDR3 spans 14 amino acids. CDR1 is ENHRY, CDR2 SYGVKD, per germline.

This clone was picked up a small number of times. The rearrangement links TRBV18 to TRBJ1-1; TRBD1 agrees at 9 bases. The germline gives CDR1 KGHSH, CDR2 LQKENI. With V trimmed by 6 bases and J by 0 bases, 8 bases remained unmatched. The length of the CDR3 is 16 residues. The CDR3 DNA sequence: TGTGCCAGCTCCCCGGGACAGGGACCTATGAACACTGAAGCTTTCTTT. This gives the protein CASSPGQGPMNTEAFF. Full variable domain (rest looked up from reference TRBV18 and TRBJ1-1): NAGVMQNPRHLVRRRGQEARLRCSPMKGHSHVYWYRQLPEEGLKFMVYLQKENIIDESGMPKERFSAEFPKEGPSILRIQQVVRGDSAAYFCASSPGQGPMNTEAFFGQGTRLTVV.

The rearrangement uses TRBV5-5 and TRBJ1-5, with a tentative D call TRBD1 (5 bases). Per germline, CDR1 SGHKS and CDR2 YYEKEE (reference sequence). Trimming took off 0 bases at V and 3 bases at J, with 10 bases between the two ends. This CDR3 contains 15 residues. The CDR3 DNA sequence: TGTGCCAGCAGCTTGGTTGGAGGGGACAATCAGCCCCAGCATTTT. As protein: CASSLVGGDNQPQHF.

This rearrangement joins TRBV7-8 to TRBJ2-1, with TRBD2 matching over 12 bases. With V trimmed by 5 bases and J by 4 bases, 27 bases remained unmatched. The CDR3 covers 23 residues. Germline loops: CDR1 SGHVS, CDR2 FQNEAQ. The CDR3 here is CASSQPGLAGQVTSFLGYNEQFF. CDR3 DNA sequence: TGTGCCAGCAGCCAACCGGGACTAGCGGGTCAGGTAACATCTTTTCTTGGGTACAATGAGCAGTTCTTC.

The chain recombines TRBV7-3 with TRBJ2-2; 15 nucleotides align to TRBD2. CDR3 length: 21 amino acids. Germline V gene data show CDR1 as SGHTA and CDR2 as FQGTGA. Unmatched junction bases numbered 18, after V lost 4 bases and J lost 6 bases. Here the CDR3 DNA reads TGTGCCAGCAGCTCACACGGGGGACTGGGACTAGCGGGAGGTTTATCCGGGGAGCTGTTTTTT. This sequence encodes CASSSHGGLGLAGGLSGELFF.

This sequence joins TRBV18 and TRBJ1-2, with 7 bases matching TRBD1. The CDR3 contains 14 residues. Germline trimming cut 8 bases from V and 8 bases from J; bases unmatched to any gene: 14. Germline V gives CDR1 KGHSH, CDR2 LQKENI. The CDR3 spells CASAALRGIEGYTF. The CDR3 region has the DNA TGTGCCAGCGCCGCCCTCAGGGGGATTGAGGGCTACACCTTC.

This clone was detected only once. This sequence joins TRBV11-2 and TRBJ1-1; TRBD1 might be the D (5 bases). The length of the CDR3 is 17 residues. V gave up 1 base and J gave up 4 bases, with 19 bases separating them. The V gene's germline CDR1 is SGHAT and CDR2 FQNNGV. The CDR3 here is CASSLAPGLAGGTEAFF. CDR3 nucleotides: TGTGCCAGCAGCTTAGCTCCGGGGCTTGCGGGGGGCACTGAAGCTTTCTTT.

The chain has TRBV28 and TRBJ2-5; 9 nucleotides match TRBD1. V lost 6 bases and J lost 5; bases outside the gene matches: 13. Per the germline V gene, CDR1 is MDHEN and CDR2 is SYDVKM. This CDR3 comprises 16 residues. CDR3 sequence (DNA): TGTGCCAGCAGGGGACAGGGTGGGGGGAAAAGGGAGACCCAGTACTTC. The encoded protein is CASRGQGGGKRETQYF.

The rearrangement links TRBV27 to TRBJ1-1; no clear D. The CDR3 spans 15 residues. Trimming shortened V by 4 bases and J by 1 base, and 13 bases separated the two germline ends. Germline V gene data show CDR1 as MNHEY and CDR2 as SMNVEV (reference sequence). The CDR3 sequence is CASSSLRLKNTEAFF. The CDR3 DNA sequence: TGTGCCAGCAGTTCGTTGAGACTGAAGAACACTGAAGCTTTCTTT.

This CDR3 reads CSAGEQGAYYGYTF. DNA of the CDR3: TGCAGCGCTGGCGAACAGGGGGCGTACTATGGCTACACCTTC. The chain recombines TRBV29-1 with TRBJ1-2; 9 nucleotides align to TRBD1. CDR3 length: 14 amino acids. Per germline, CDR1 SQVTM and CDR2 ANQGSEA. Losses at the gene ends were 7 bases for V and 3 bases for J; bases not matched to a gene: 9.